This T cell receptor beta chain was profiled in a study of cytomegalovirus exposure and HLA in healthy donors (dated by TCRdb to 2015 to 2018). As for the study more broadly: In an earlier analysis of some 610 of the donors, roughly 300 Gb of sequence data and some 100 million unique TCR beta sequences from roughly 200 million T cells were reported. In addition to the first cohort of around 670 subjects, a separate validation cohort of 130 or so different subjects was used. Using immunosequencing, the study profiled T cell repertoires from about 620 subjects and related those repertoires to cytomegalovirus serostatus. A later analysis re-examined previously published TCR beta repertoires from roughly 720 donors and added high-resolution HLA genotyping to investigate patterns of TCR occurrence. Every repertoire in the discovery cohort had been generated on one and the same sequencing platform. Donor age, sex, ethnicity and CMV serostatus were compiled together with the repertoire data. The study aimed to test whether signatures of past pathogen exposure could be identified by cataloging public T cell receptors. In the later analysis, no new phenotypic data were used to find candidate immune exposures; instead, reliance was placed on TCR beta sequences and their occurrence across donors. On average, 235,054 unique TCR beta nucleotide sequences were sequenced per donor among fewer than 500 genotyped donors of the cohort, with roughly 19% of those sequences being non-productive. In a later genetic analysis, genome-wide SNP genotypes for about 65% of the roughly 670 donors were used, and that subset was treated as a discovery cohort. Among the roughly 400 genotyped donors, 81% belonged to the genetic ancestry cluster associated with self-reported Caucasian donors. To predict cytomegalovirus infection status, the study brought together high-throughput TCR immunosequencing, statistical association of individual TCRs with disease status, and machine learning. HLA typing covered class I and class II loci at four-digit resolution. An early release that covered more than 550 HLA-typed donors contained approximately 290 gigabases of sequencing data and 75 million to 100 million unique TCR sequences. Because of strong linkage in the cohort, roughly five DR-DQ haplotypes were treated as single units for association and clustering. An earlier analysis of approximately 640 of the donors applied high-throughput TCR beta sequencing to assess whether each TCR beta V gene segment acted as functional or pseudogenic. Typing coverage differed by locus: A, B, C, DRB1 and DQB1 were typed in roughly 629-640 donors, DQA1 in around 500, DPA1 in some 600, and DPB1 in 472. Results the study describes overall, beyond this receptor: An earlier analysis of around 600 of the donors showed that most TCR beta V segments appeared in productive rearrangements either about 90% or about 30% of the time, which broadly matched IMGT annotations. Specific HLA alleles were associated with 15,000 to 20,000 TCR beta sequences at a false discovery rate of 0.05 in a later analysis. According to a later analysis, parvovirus B19, influenza, CMV and Epstein-Barr virus appeared linked to several top co-occurrence clusters. In this cohort, only TCR beta chains were sequenced, and detectable features were limited by the absence of alpha or paired-chain data. According to a later analysis, most CMV-associated TCR beta chains appeared to be HLA-restricted, and the HLA associations seemed to be driven largely by CMV exposure. The earlier analysis of some 540 of the donors excluded over 15 rarely observed V segments, including chromosome 9 orphons, because counts were too low. While some public TCRs were present in many individuals, most TCR sequences turned up only very rarely across donors. A further reported finding was that TCR beta sequences accurately predicted the HLA-A and HLA-B alleles for most subjects in the first cohort. The presence/absence analyses assumed that sequencing depth was roughly uniform across donors, and that assumption may not be true. The study gave a list of under 200 TCR beta chains associated with cytomegalovirus. A cluster of highly shared sequence variants was judged likely to represent a technical artifact of the sequencing pipeline. Cytomegalovirus status was reported to be diagnosed by the classifier with high specificity and sensitivity in both the original and validation cohorts. Some IMGT-functional V segments, including TRBV6-2 and TRBV6-3, could not be distinguished by the 87-base-pair reads and were therefore excluded. In vitro tests confirmed that a few of the cytomegalovirus-associated TCR beta chains recognize cytomegalovirus antigens. Correlated functional status among segregating V segments might be attributable to linkage disequilibrium, but an unknown experimental factor could not be ruled out. Because HLA typing was unavailable for some donors at each locus, only the typed subset was used in association tests. In a later analysis, TCR association rates were found to vary across HLA loci, with the most associated TCRs seen for DRB1 alleles and the fewest for HLA-C alleles. Assigning TCR associations to individual alleles was difficult when HLA alleles, especially DR and DQ, strongly co-occurred. A later analysis found that HLA-associated TCR beta chains were more clonally expanded and had lower generation probabilities than equally common non-associated chains. An association between a missense DCLRE1C variant and V-gene and J-gene trimming of TCR beta chains was found in a later genetic analysis and replicated in an independent cohort. According to a later genetic analysis, donors in an Asian-associated ancestry cluster had fewer N-insertions in productive TCRs than the approximately 630-donor mean. Immune exposure information for the cohort was limited to CMV serostatus. The authors suggested that the approach could potentially be generalized to other disease states and immunological phenotypes.

The library was generated by the immunoSEQ multiplex PCR assay. A mixture of 60 forward primers for TCR Vbeta segments and 13 reverse primers for TCR Jbeta segments was used in the multiplex PCR. A multiplex PCR assay on genomic DNA amplified the CDR3 region of rearranged TCR beta genes. The amplified TCR beta libraries were sequenced on the Illumina HiSeq System as 87-base-pair reads. Under the source paper's analysis protocol: A later analysis counted about 80 million unique TCR beta chains across the 650 to 800 repertoires, and around 12 million of these chains were shared by at least two donors. A nearest-neighbor algorithm error-corrected the raw reads and collapsed the reads into unique sequences, merging closely related sequences to remove PCR and sequencing errors. To assign V, D and J gene segments, CDR3 sequences were aligned to IMGT reference sequences. Each retained sequence needed at least a six-nucleotide match to both a V gene segment and a J gene segment. A rearrangement counted as productive if the CDR3 had no stop codons and remained in frame with V and J, and every other rearrangement counted as non-productive. CDR3 was defined by IMGT convention, running from the second conserved V-encoded cysteine to the conserved J-encoded phenylalanine. The earlier analysis of about 500 of the donors excluded sequences that lacked an unambiguous match to a single V gene segment. An earlier analysis of 587 of the donors called V segments functional above 56.7% productive rearrangements and segregating when the between-donor standard deviation exceeded 5%. A statistical classification framework was developed to diagnose cytomegalovirus status using the catalog of TCR beta chain sequences. A later analysis assigned V and J genes by comparing TCR nucleotide sequences with IMGT/GENE-DB human TR gene sequences. A later analysis assigned CDR3 sequences and most-parsimonious VDJ recombination scenarios with the TCRdist pipeline. A later analysis defined each TCR beta chain by its CDR3 amino acid sequence plus V-gene family, and excluded reads lacking a unique V-gene family. To address suspected cross-contamination and a sequencing artifact, a later analysis removed around 590 highly shared, low-generation-probability nucleotide sequences. For each public chain, a later analysis derived a clonal expansion index from normalized ranks of inferred template counts within each repertoire. In a later analysis, generation probabilities were computed using a VDJ recombination model fitted to out-of-frame rearrangements, and the results were checked against IGoR. In a later analysis, TCR-TCR, TCR-HLA and TCR-CMV co-occurrence was scored with hypergeometric tests, and a repertoire-size bias correction was applied to TCR pairs. In a later analysis, false discovery rates were estimated by permuting HLA or CMV assignments 20 times. In a later analysis, co-occurring TCRs were grouped using DBSCAN, and TCRdist sequence similarity was added for clustering within HLA-allele-positive subsets. Repertoires with fewer than 30,000 or more than 120,000 public chains were left out of co-occurrence clustering, as were roughly five repertoires with anomalous nucleotide sharing. TCRdb obtained this table from immuneACCESS and retained in-frame rearrangements with V and J assigned. These tables miss some clones; where compared with another copy, unresolved V genes account for less than half of the shortfall, and the remainder is unexplained. Clone size and V and J calls were adopted from that table, with D and trimming inferred from the DNA. The sample table records about 140,000 clones; over 60% of these occur just once. About 1.7% of the sample belongs to the ten largest clones.

The cohort comprised hundreds of healthy bone marrow donors. Cohort members were all nominally healthy when sampled, although unrecorded immune exposures were likely present. The donor was CMV seronegative and was included in the group of a few hundred seronegative cohort members. Each donor provided a peripheral blood sample, and peripheral blood mononuclear cells were used for TCR beta sequencing. Genomic DNA was extracted from the blood cell samples with the Qiagen DNeasy Blood Extraction Kit. According to the germline V gene, CDR1 reads ENHRY and CDR2 reads SYGVKD. Compared with germline, V lacks 0 bases and J lacks 4 bases; bases without a gene match: 5. Measured from the cysteine to the phenylalanine, the CDR3 is 16 residues long. Only CDR3 DNA is held: 48 bases, read in frame from base 1. Turning to this clone: The target of this receptor is not known. The sample holds no much larger clone one base away, and base qualities are not on file.

This sequence was found in a female donor in good health and CMV-seronegative. Source material: PBMCs. The chain employs TRBV10-3 and TRBJ2-5, and TRBD2 matches 10 of the central bases. The CDR3 loop reads CAISESSGGIRETQYF. The nucleotide sequence reads TGTGCCATCAGTGAGTCTAGCGGGGGGATTCGAGAGACCCAGTACTTC.